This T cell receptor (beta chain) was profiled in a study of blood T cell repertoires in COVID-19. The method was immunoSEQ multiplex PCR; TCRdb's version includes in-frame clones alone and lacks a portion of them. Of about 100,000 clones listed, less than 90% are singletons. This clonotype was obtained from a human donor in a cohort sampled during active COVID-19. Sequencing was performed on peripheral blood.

CDR3 DNA: TGTGCCAGCAGTTCCGGGGGAGCGGACGTCCCCACCGGGGAGCTGTTTTTT. Protein product: CASSSGGADVPTGELFF. This chain joins TRBV28 and TRBJ2-2, with D perhaps matching TRBD2 (6 bases). V lost 4 bases and J 4 bases, leaving 19 bases between the germline ends. The CDR3 has 17 residues. Germline V lookup: CDR1 MDHEN, CDR2 SYDVKM.